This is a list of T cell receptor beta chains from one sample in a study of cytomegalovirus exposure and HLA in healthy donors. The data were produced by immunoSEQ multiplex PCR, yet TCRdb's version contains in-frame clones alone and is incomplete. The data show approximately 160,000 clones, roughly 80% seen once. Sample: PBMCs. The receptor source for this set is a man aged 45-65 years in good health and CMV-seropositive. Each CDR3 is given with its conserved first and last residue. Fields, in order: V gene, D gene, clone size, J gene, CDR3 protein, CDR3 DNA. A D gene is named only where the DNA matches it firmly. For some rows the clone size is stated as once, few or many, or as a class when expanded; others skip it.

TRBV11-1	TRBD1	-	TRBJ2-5	CASSSTTGIGETQYF	TGTGCCAGCAGCTCAACGACAGGGATTGGAGAGACCCAGTACTTC
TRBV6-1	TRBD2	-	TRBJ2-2	CASTELAGITGELFF	TGTGCCAGCACAGAACTAGCGGGGATAACCGGGGAGCTGTTTTTT
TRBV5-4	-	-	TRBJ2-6	CASSSPGAGANVLTF	TGTGCCAGCAGCTCTCCAGGGGCTGGGGCCAACGTCCTGACTTTC
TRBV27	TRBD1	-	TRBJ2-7	CASTSPGQGAYEQYF	TGTGCCAGCACCTCACCGGGACAGGGGGCCTACGAGCAGTACTTC
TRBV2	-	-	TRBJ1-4	CASSPRFVEGEKLFF	TGTGCCAGCAGTCCCCGGTTCGTGGAGGGTGAAAAACTGTTTTTT
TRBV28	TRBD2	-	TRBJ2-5	CASRGGGIGTQYF	TGTGCCAGCAGGGGGGGAGGGATTGGGACCCAGTACTTC
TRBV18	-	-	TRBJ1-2	CASSLNRDSFEGYTF	TGTGCCAGCTCACTTAACAGGGATTCCTTTGAGGGCTACACCTTC
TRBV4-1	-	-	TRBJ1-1	CASSPLEQGRPEAFF	TGCGCCAGCAGCCCCCTAGAGCAGGGCAGGCCGGAGGCTTTCTTT
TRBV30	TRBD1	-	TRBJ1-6	CAWRLGQESSPLHF	TGTGCCTGGCGACTGGGACAGGAGTCTTCACCCCTCCACTTT
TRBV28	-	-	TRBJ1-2	CASSSLLGVSYGYTF	TGTGCCAGCAGTTCCCTCTTGGGAGTTTCCTATGGCTACACCTTC
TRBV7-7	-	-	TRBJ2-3	CASSPRVGDTQYF	TGTGCTAGCAGCCCGAGGGTAGGAGATACGCAGTATTTT
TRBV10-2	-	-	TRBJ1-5	CASSERRDSNQPQHF	TGCGCCAGCAGTGAGCGGAGAGATAGCAATCAGCCCCAGCATTTT
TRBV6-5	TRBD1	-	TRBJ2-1	CASSYRDRGQNEQFF	TGTGCCAGCAGTTACAGGGACAGGGGGCAGAATGAGCAGTTCTTC
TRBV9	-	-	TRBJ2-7	CASSVAPGEFYEQYF	TGTGCCAGCAGCGTAGCTCCTGGAGAGTTCTACGAGCAGTACTTC
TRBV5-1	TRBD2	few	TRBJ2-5	CASSRGTRGQETQYF	TGCGCCAGCAGCCGCGGGACTAGAGGGCAAGAGACCCAGTACTTC
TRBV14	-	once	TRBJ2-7	CASSQDPGGPTYEQYF	TGTGCCAGCAGCCAAGATCCGGGCGGGCCGACCTACGAGCAGTACTTC
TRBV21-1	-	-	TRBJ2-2	CASSKAVLAGSTGELFF	TGTGCCAGCAGCAAAGCAGTCCTAGCGGGATCCACCGGGGAGCTGTTTTTT
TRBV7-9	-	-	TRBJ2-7	CASSFGATSPEQYF	TGTGCCAGCAGCTTTGGAGCGACTTCTCCCGAGCAGTACTTC
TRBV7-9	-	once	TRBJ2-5	CASSLASYQETQYF	TGTGCCAGCAGCTTAGCTTCGTACCAAGAGACCCAGTACTTC
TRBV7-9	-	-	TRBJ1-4	CASSPRYNEKLFF	TGTGCCAGCAGCCCACGGTATAATGAAAAACTGTTTTTT
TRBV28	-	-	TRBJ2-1	CASREGGTYNEQFF	TGTGCCAGCAGGGAGGGGGGGACCTACAATGAGCAGTTCTTC
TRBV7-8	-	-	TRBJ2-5	CASSLAPGYETQYF	TGTGCCAGCAGCTTAGCCCCGGGATACGAGACCCAGTACTTC
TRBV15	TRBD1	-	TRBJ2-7	CATSRDSFRGQVTYEQYF	TGTGCCACCAGCAGAGATTCCTTTAGGGGGCAGGTAACCTACGAGCAGTACTTC
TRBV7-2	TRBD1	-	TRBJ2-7	CASSPDRGRNEQYF	TGTGCCAGCAGCCCAGACAGGGGGCGGAACGAGCAGTACTTC